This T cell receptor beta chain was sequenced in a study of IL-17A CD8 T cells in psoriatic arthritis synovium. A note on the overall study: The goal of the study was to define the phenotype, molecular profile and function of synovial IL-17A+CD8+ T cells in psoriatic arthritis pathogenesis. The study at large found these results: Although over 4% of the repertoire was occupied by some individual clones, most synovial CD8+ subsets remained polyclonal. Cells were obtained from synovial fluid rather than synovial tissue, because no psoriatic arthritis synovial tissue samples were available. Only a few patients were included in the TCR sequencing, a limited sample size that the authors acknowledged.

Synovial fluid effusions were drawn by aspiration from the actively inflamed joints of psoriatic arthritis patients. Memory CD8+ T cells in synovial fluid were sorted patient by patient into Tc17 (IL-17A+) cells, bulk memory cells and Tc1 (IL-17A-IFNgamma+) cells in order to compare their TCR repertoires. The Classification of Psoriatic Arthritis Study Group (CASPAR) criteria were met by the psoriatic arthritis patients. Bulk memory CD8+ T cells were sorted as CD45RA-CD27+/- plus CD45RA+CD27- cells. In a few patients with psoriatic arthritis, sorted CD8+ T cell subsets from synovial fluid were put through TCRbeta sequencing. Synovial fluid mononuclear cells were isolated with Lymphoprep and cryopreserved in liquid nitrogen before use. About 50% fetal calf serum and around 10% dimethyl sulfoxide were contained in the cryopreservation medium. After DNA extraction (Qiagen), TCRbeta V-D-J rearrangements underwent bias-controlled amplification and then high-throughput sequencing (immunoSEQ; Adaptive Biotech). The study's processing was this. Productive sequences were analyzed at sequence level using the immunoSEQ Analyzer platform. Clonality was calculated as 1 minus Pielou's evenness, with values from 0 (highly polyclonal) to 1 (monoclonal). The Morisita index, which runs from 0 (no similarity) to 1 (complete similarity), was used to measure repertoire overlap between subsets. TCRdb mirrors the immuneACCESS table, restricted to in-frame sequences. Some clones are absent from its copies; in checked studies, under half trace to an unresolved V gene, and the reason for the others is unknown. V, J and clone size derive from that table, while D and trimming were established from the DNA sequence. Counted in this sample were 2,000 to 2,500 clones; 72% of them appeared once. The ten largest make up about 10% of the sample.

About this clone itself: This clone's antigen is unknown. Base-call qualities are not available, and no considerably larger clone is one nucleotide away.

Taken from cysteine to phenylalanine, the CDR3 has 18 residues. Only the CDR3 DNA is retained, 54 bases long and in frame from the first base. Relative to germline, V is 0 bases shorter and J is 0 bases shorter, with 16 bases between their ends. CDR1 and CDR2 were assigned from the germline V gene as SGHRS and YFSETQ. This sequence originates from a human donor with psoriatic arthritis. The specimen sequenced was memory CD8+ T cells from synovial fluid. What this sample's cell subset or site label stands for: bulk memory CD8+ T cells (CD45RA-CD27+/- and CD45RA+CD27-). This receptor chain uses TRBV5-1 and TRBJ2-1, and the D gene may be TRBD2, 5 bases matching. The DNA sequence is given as TGCGCCAGCAGCTTGGGAGGGCGACTACTCCCCTCCTACAATGAGCAGTTCTTC. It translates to CASSLGGRLLPSYNEQFF.